The present entry profiles one T cell receptor beta chain with its context. The protocol was immunoSEQ multiplex PCR, while the TCRdb copy is restricted to in-frame clones and leaves out a portion. The sample lists around 76,000 clones; 75% to 90% were seen once. CDR1 and CDR2 (germline): KGHSH, LQKENI. This CDR3 is built from 13 residues. Trimming pared 5 bases from V and 2 bases from J, leaving 6 bases between. The entry originates in a study of OX40 agonist ivuxolimab in advanced cancers. The V and J genes are TRBV18 and TRBJ1-4; D is uncertain. This material consisted of CD4+ or CD8+ T cells sorted from blood, taken in a trial of the OX40 agonist ivuxolimab. This TCR was sampled from an adult with an advanced solid tumor such as melanoma, head and neck, liver or kidney cancer. In DNA form, the CDR3 reads TGTGCCAGCTCAGCGGGGACTAATGAAAAACTGTTTTTT. As protein: CASSAGTNEKLFF.